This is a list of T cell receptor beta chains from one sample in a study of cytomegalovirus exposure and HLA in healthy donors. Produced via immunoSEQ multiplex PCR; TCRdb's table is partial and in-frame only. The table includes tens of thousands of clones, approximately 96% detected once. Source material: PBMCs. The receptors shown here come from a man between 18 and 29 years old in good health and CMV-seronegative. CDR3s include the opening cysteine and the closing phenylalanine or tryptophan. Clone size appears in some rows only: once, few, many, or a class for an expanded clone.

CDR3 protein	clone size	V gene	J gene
CASSRGRIGSGYTF	.	TRBV7-2	TRBJ1-2
CASSPTGVNTGELFF	.	TRBV7-9	TRBJ2-2
CASSPGFGGDYGYTF	.	TRBV18	TRBJ1-2
CASSTPGGAETQYF	.	TRBV28	TRBJ2-5
CASSPQGLEVDEQFF	.	TRBV11-2	TRBJ2-1
CASSLVFGTGPYEQYF	.	TRBV11-3	TRBJ2-7
CASSVGASGSSLETQYF	once	TRBV9	TRBJ2-5
CASRTGGIAGELFF	.	TRBV25-1	TRBJ2-2
CASSVLQGGNTEAFF	once	TRBV9	TRBJ1-1
CATMTSGRSNEQFF	.	TRBV27	TRBJ2-1
CASSQGLGREVMNEQFF	once	TRBV4-1	TRBJ2-1
CASRLPLAGGEQFF	.	TRBV11-2	TRBJ2-1
CASSLSLYEQYF	once	TRBV5-6	TRBJ2-7
CASSIQGASLNEQFF	.	TRBV19	TRBJ2-1
CASSPSGYSGNTIYF	.	TRBV16	TRBJ1-3
CASSRLGGNEQFF	.	TRBV14	TRBJ2-1
CASSYGQGNSYEQYF	.	TRBV6-5	TRBJ2-7
CASSPAPGLEQYF	.	TRBV7-7	TRBJ2-7
CASSLSQGGAGNTIYF	.	TRBV19	TRBJ1-3
CASSRSGRLRETQYF	.	TRBV7-9	TRBJ2-5
CASSLGGATGYGYTF	.	TRBV5-5	TRBJ1-2
CASSGAGTGANTEAFF	.	TRBV9	TRBJ1-1
CASSLELGGTYEQYF	.	TRBV11-2	TRBJ2-7
CASSSLSSSYNEQFF	.	TRBV27	TRBJ2-1
CASSVGGTGVNEQFF	.	TRBV9	TRBJ2-1
CASSPQAAGGLDTQYF	.	TRBV5-1	TRBJ2-3
CSVEDLAGFFDTEAFF	.	TRBV29-1	TRBJ1-1
CASSQEWRGLTYNEQFF	.	TRBV4-1	TRBJ2-1
CASSRVGQGQETQYF	.	TRBV28	TRBJ2-5
CASSFGGPGNTIYF	.	TRBV11-3	TRBJ1-3
CASSSGGSSYEQYF	.	TRBV4-1	TRBJ2-7
CASSREGGDNEKLFF	.	TRBV4-1	TRBJ1-4
CASSLGAPFEAFF	.	TRBV5-1	TRBJ1-1
CAWGKAFTGELFF	once	TRBV30	TRBJ2-2
CASSPYGQGGTEAFF	.	TRBV5-4	TRBJ1-1
CATSPRLMGSGELFF	.	TRBV15	TRBJ2-2
CASRGEGLAEAFF	.	TRBV7-9	TRBJ1-1
CASSQSRGRELFF	.	TRBV4-3	TRBJ2-2
CASSYSQGVYAQYF	few	TRBV6-5	TRBJ2-7
CASSDQRLNQPQHF	.	TRBV6-1	TRBJ1-5
CASSPGSSYEQYF	.	TRBV18	TRBJ2-7
CASSASLAGYYNEQFF	.	TRBV6-1	TRBJ2-1
CAWSLRTTLNTEAFF	.	TRBV30	TRBJ1-1